This T cell receptor beta chain was sequenced in a study of T cells after posttransplantation cyclophosphamide. Overall study results and limits: Skin or GI-infiltrating T cells shared few TRB sequences with blood. Donor CD8+ memory clones often dominated recipient blood repertoires at later times.

Treatment was busulfan-fludarabine conditioning, a marrow graft, and cyclophosphamide on days +3 and +4. Using immunoSEQ multiplex PCR, the repertoire was profiled, and TCRdb retains in-frame clones only, with some absent. The sample shows tens of thousands of clones, about 92% of them seen only once. With respect to this clone: Antigen: not known.

Germline V lookup: CDR1 ENHRY, CDR2 SYGVKD. V gave up 6 bases and J gave up 8 bases; unmatched junction bases: 3. The CDR3 length is 11 residues. The sequence derives from a male patient between 55 and 70 years old who received an allogeneic stem cell transplant from a related donor and was CMV-positive. Part of the T cell pool may stem from the graft donor. The material sequenced was PBMCs, taken about 64 days after allogeneic stem cell transplant with posttransplant cyclophosphamide. V usage is TRBV10-3 and J usage is TRBJ1-1; 7 bases agree with TRBD1. CDR3 sequence: CAISRGQEAFF. DNA for the CDR3: TGTGCCATCAGCAGGGGACAGGAAGCTTTCTTT.